These 30 T cell receptor beta chains were sequenced from one sample in a study of tumor and adjacent non-tumor tissue in lung cancer. RNA was extracted from bulk tissue without any cell sorting. A modified ARM-PCR protocol with three rounds of nested PCR amplified TCRbeta. TCRdb reprocessed the multiplex PCR reads with MiXCR, giving one entry per CDR3 protein. The data hold 55,000 to 75,000 distinct CDR3 sequences, with 60% observed a single time. The specimen sequenced was lung tumor tissue. These receptors came from a middle-aged man with non-small cell lung cancer.

The rearrangement links TRBV29-1 to TRBJ2-5; 10 nucleotides agree with TRBD1. Germline lookup yields CDR1 SQVTM and CDR2 ANQGSEA. The CDR3 is 18 amino acids. V was pared by 4 bases and J by 4 bases, with 18 bases of the junction left unmatched. CDR3 nucleotide sequence: TGCAGCGTTGGACAGGGGGCGGCGGGGATCTACCCGGGAGAGACCCAGTACTTC. This codes for CSVGQGAAGIYPGETQYF. The full variable domain, in which reference TRBV29-1 and TRBJ2-5 provide the parts outside the CDR3, is SAVISQKPSRDICQRGTSLTIQCQVDSQVTMMFWYRQQPGQSLTLIATANQGSEATYESGFVIDKFPISRPNLTFSTLTVSNMSPEDSSIYLCSVGQGAAGIYPGETQYFGPGTRLLVL.

Worth noting for this clonotype: The junction differs from germline at one of its ends, possibly a read error. The chain joins TRBV5-6 to TRBJ2-2; D is possibly TRBD1 (6 bases). Germline CDR1 is SGHDT and CDR2 is YYEEEE. This CDR3 spans 16 amino acids. The DNA of the CDR3 is TGTGCCAGCAGATCACAGGGAAAGTTAAACACCGGGGAGCTGTCTTTT. It specifies CASRSQGKLNTGELSF.

To note about this clonotype: This may come from a read error, since a much larger clone is one base off. The chain has TRBV20-1 and TRBJ2-5; the match to TRBD1 covers 8 bases. The CDR3 is 14 residues long. Germline V lookup: CDR1 DFQATT, CDR2 SNEGSKA (reference sequence). The DNA for the CDR3 is TGCAGTGCTAGAGATCGTGGACAGGGCGAGACCGAGTACTTC. Its translation: CSARDRGQGETEYF.

Points on this clonotype: Being one base from a much bigger clone, this may be a read error. As the CDR3 is not closed by the conserved phenylalanine or tryptophan, this likely results from a read error. The chain has TRBV6-6 and TRBJ1-5; D is perhaps TRBD1 (6 bases). The CDR3 contains 14 residues. Germline CDR1 and CDR2: MNHNY and SVGAGI (reference sequence). The V end was cut by 8 bases, the J end by 1 base, with 12 bases between. For the CDR3, the DNA is TGTGCCAGCCCCGACAGGAAAAGCAATCAGCCCCAGCATCTT. As protein: CASPDRKSNQPQHL.

This clonotype was seen a single time. The junction departs from germline at one end; a sequencing error may be responsible. The chain joins TRBV6-1 to TRBJ1-2; D remains ambiguous. The germline CDR1 and CDR2 sequences are MNHNS and SASEGT. The CDR3 totals 14 residues. This CDR3 reads CASSVRGVVYGYIF. The CDR3 DNA is TGTGCCAGCAGTGTCCGCGGGGTGGTCTACGGCTACATCTTC.

The CDR3 loop reads CASSSRATDYGYTF. DNA for the CDR3: TGTGCCAGTAGTAGCAGGGCTACGGACTATGGCTACACCTTC. The chain links TRBV19 to TRBJ1-2; a possible D gene is TRBD1 (5 bases). There are 14 residues in the CDR3. CDR1 and CDR2 (germline): LNHDA, SQIVND (reference sequence). Trimming took 4 bases from V and 3 from J, leaving 12 bases between them. Full variable domain (rest looked up from reference TRBV19 and TRBJ1-2): DGGITQSPKYLFRKEGQNVTLSCEQNLNHDAMYWYRQDPGQGLRLIYYSQIVNDFQKGDIAEGYSVSREKKESFPLTVTSAQKNPTAFYLCASSSRATDYGYTFGSGTRLTVV.

Concerning this clonotype itself: One end of the junction varies from germline; a read error may be responsible. The rearrangement uses TRBV6-5 and TRBJ2-4; 8 nucleotides match TRBD1. The germline V gene encodes CDR1 MNHEY and CDR2 SVGAGI. The CDR3 totals 16 residues. CDR3 coding DNA: TGTGTCAGCAGCTATTCCGGGACAGGAGCCAAAAACATTCAGTACTTC. It encodes CVSSYSGTGAKNIQYF.

On this clonotype itself: The CDR3 end shows no conserved phenylalanine or tryptophan, and so a read error is likely. The rearrangement links TRBV19 to TRBJ1-2; TRBD1 aligns across 10 bases. The junction had 12 bases not matched to a gene; V was cut back by 5 bases and J by 6 bases. Per the germline V gene, CDR1 is LNHDA and CDR2 is SQIVND (reference sequence). This CDR3 region has 16 residues. As DNA, the CDR3 is TGTGCCAGTAGTTCGTCGGACAGGGGGAGCCTCGATGGCTACACCCTC. This translates into CASSSSDRGSLDGYTL.

Details on this clonotype: Without the conserved terminal phenylalanine or tryptophan, this CDR3 likely stems from a read error. This chain connects TRBV2 to TRBJ1-2; D gene uncertain. Per the germline V gene, CDR1 is SNHLY and CDR2 is FYNNEI. Trimming took 1 base from V and 4 from J, leaving 4 bases between them. This CDR3 is built from 12 residues. CDR3 protein: CASSEDSYGYTS. In DNA, the CDR3 is TGTGCCAGCAGTGAAGACAGCTATGGCTACACCTCC.

Details on this clonotype: One base away lies a much larger clone, so this may be a sequencing read error. Because the CDR3 is missing its conserved closing phenylalanine or tryptophan, this is likely a read error. The chain uses TRBV20-1 and TRBJ1-2, with D unresolved. Germline V gene sequence: CDR1 DFQATT, CDR2 SNEGSKA (reference sequence). V lost 6 bases and J 0 bases, leaving 8 bases between the germline ends. This CDR3 comprises 12 residues. Here the CDR3 DNA reads TGCAGTGCGAATACAGCTAACTATGGCTACACCTCC. Amino acid sequence: CSANTANYGYTS.

This clonotype has just a few counts. This may come from a read error, since a much larger clone is one base off. The chain carries TRBV29-1 and TRBJ1-2; D might be TRBD1 (5 bases). CDR1 SQVTM and CDR2 ANQGSEA come from the germline V gene. The CDR3 sequence is 13 residues long. CDR3 sequence (DNA): TGCAGCGTTGACGATCGGGGGGGATATGTCTACACCTTC. Residues: CSVDDRGGYVYTF.

This clonotype was detected a few times. The chain uses TRBV5-1 and TRBJ1-1; 7 positions agree with TRBD1. The germline V gene has CDR1 SGHRS and CDR2 YFSETQ. CDR3 size: 15 residues. V was pared by 2 bases and J by 4 bases, with 8 bases of the junction left unmatched. The CDR3 loop reads CASSFHDRVGTEAFF. The DNA for the CDR3 is TGCGCCAGCAGCTTCCACGACAGGGTGGGCACTGAAGCTTTCTTT. The full variable domain, in which reference TRBV5-1 and TRBJ1-1 provide the parts outside the CDR3, is KAGVTQTPRYLIKTRGQQVTLSCSPISGHRSVSWYQQTPGQGLQFLFEYFSETQRNKGNFPGRFSGRQFSNSRSEMNVSTLELGDSALYLCASSFHDRVGTEAFFGQGTRLTVV.

Remarks on this clonotype: A much larger clone differs from this one at a single base, so this may be a read error. The chain recombines TRBV20-1 with TRBJ2-7; 8 bases are shared with TRBD1. The CDR3 is made up of 14 amino acids. Per germline, CDR1 DFQATT and CDR2 SNEGSKA (reference sequence). CDR3 in DNA: TGCAGTAGCAAAAACAGGGGGGCATCCTACGGGCAGTACTTC. Its protein is CSSKNRGASYGQYF.

Concerning this clonotype itself: Its ends do not fully match the called genes, so a read error is possible. The J gene is TRBJ2-1, the V gene TRBV6-2 or TRBV6-3; 7 bases line up with TRBD2. The CDR3 length is 15 residues. From germline, CDR1 is MNHEY and CDR2 SVGEGT. The CDR3 DNA follows: TGTGCCAGTCAGAGCGGGGAGAACTCCTACAATGAGCATTTCTTC. It is translated as CASQSGENSYNEHFF.

The CDR3 DNA is TGCAGCGTTGGAAAGCTCGGGGTGGCTAACGTCCTGACTTTC. It translates to CSVGKLGVANVLTF. The rearrangement links TRBV29-1 to TRBJ2-6, with D possibly matching TRBD2 (5 bases). The germline V gene encodes CDR1 SQVTM and CDR2 ANQGSEA. The ends were cut back, 4 bases at V and 10 bases at J, with 17 bases in the middle. The length of the CDR3 is 14 residues. Based on the CDR3 plus reference TRBV29-1 and TRBJ2-6, the full variable domain is SAVISQKPSRDICQRGTSLTIQCQVDSQVTMMFWYRQQPGQSLTLIATANQGSEATYESGFVIDKFPISRPNLTFSTLTVSNMSPEDSSIYLCSVGKLGVANVLTFGAGSRLTVL.

A note on this clonotype: Relative to the germline gene, one junction end is altered; a read error may explain this. The genes are TRBV11-2 and TRBJ2-3; D is possibly TRBD1 or TRBD2 (6 bases each). The CDR3 contains 16 residues. CDR1 is SGHAT, CDR2 FQNNGV, per germline. This chain's CDR3 is CTSSLGGLYSTDTQYF. The CDR3 nucleotides read TGTACCAGCAGCTTAGGGGGGTTATACAGCACAGATACGCAGTATTTT.

This chain joins TRBV11-1 and TRBJ1-5, with D maybe TRBD1 (5 bases). Trimming removed 2 bases from V and 6 bases from J, with 8 bases in between. The CDR3 length is 13 residues. Germline CDR1 reads SGHAT; CDR2 reads FQDESV (reference sequence). As DNA, the CDR3 is TGTGCCAGCAGCTTAAGGGGAGGTCAGCCCCAGCATTTT. It encodes CASSLRGGQPQHF.

On this clonotype: One end of the junction does not line up with germline, which may come from a read error. The chain is built from TRBV5-4 and TRBJ2-1; 7 bases line up with TRBD2. Germline V gene sequence: CDR1 SGHNT, CDR2 YYREEE (reference sequence). This CDR3 region has 14 residues. CDR3 nucleotide sequence: TGTGCCAGCAGCTCCGGGACTACTAGGAATGAGCAGTTATTC. Its protein is CASSSGTTRNEQLF.

On this clonotype itself: A read error is possible here, since a much larger clone lies one base away. V and J are TRBV30 and TRBJ1-4; D unresolved. Germline lookup yields CDR1 GTSNPN and CDR2 SVGIG (reference sequence). V gave up 2 bases and J gave up 8 bases, with 9 bases separating them. The CDR3 contains 12 residues. The CDR3 region is CAWSPQKEKLFF. DNA of the CDR3: TGTGCCTGGAGTCCGCAGAAAGAAAAACTGTTTTTT.

As to this clonotype: At one boundary the junction diverges from the germline segment, which might be a read error. The chain combines TRBV5-1 with TRBJ2-2; D unresolved. CDR1 and CDR2 from the germline V gene are SGHRS and YFSETQ. The length of the CDR3 is 15 residues. The CDR3 coding sequence is TGCGCCAGTAGCTTGGCCTTGGCGAACACCGGGGAGCTGTTTTTT. It encodes CASSLALANTGELFF.

This clonotype showed up just once. This chain joins TRBV11-2 and TRBJ2-7, with D maybe TRBD2 (7 bases). Germline-derived CDR1 and CDR2 are SGHAT and FQNNGV. Trimming cost V 0 bases and J 0 bases, with 9 bases left between them. The CDR3 loop spans 15 amino acids. The CDR3 sequence is CASSLDRGASYEQYF. The CDR3 DNA reads TGTGCCAGCAGCTTAGATCGGGGGGCCTCCTACGAGCAGTACTTC.

This sequence joins TRBV29-1 and TRBJ2-3; D not resolved. CDR3 length: 13 amino acids. The germline CDR1 and CDR2 sequences are SQVTM and ANQGSEA. The CDR3 DNA follows: TGCAACCTGACCGGAACTAGCACAGATACGCAGTATTTT. This translates into CNLTGTSTDTQYF.

In the case of this clonotype: A read error may explain this, as a much larger clone is one base away. The chain joins TRBV11-2 to TRBJ2-5; maybe TRBD1 (6 bases). Germline V gives CDR1 SGHAT, CDR2 FQNNGV. The CDR3 loop spans 11 amino acids. The CDR3 bases are TGTGCCAGCAGGGGACAAGGGACCCAGTACTTC. It yields the protein CASRGQGTQYF. The full variable domain, rest sourced from reference TRBV11-2 and TRBJ2-5, is EAGVAQSPRYKIIEKRQSVAFWCNPISGHATLYWYQQILGQGPKLLIQFQNNGVVDDSQLPKDRFSAERLKGVDSTLKIQPAKLEDSAVYLCASRGQGTQYFGPGTRLLVL.

J is TRBJ2-5 and V is TRBV7-9; no reliable D call. The CDR3 is made up of 15 amino acids. Germline CDR1 reads SEHNR; CDR2 reads FQNEAQ (reference sequence). V lost 5 bases to trimming and J lost 2 bases, with 15 bases between them. The CDR3 sequence: CASSPAVLVQETQYF. The CDR3 DNA reads TGTGCCAGCAGCCCTGCGGTCTTGGTTCAAGAGACCCAGTACTTC.

Worth noting for this clonotype: Just one base apart from a much larger clone, this may be a read error. The V call is TRBV24-1, the J call TRBJ2-3, with D hard to call. CDR3 size: 12 residues. Germline-derived CDR1 and CDR2 are KGHDR and SFDVKD. The V gene lost 8 bases and the J gene lost 4 bases, with 9 bases spanning the gap. CDR3 protein: CATNPDPDTQYF. DNA of the CDR3: TGTGCCACCAATCCCGACCCAGATACGCAGTATTTT.

This clonotype was observed many times. A much more abundant neighbour one base away suggests this may be a read error. The rearrangement uses TRBV12-3 or TRBV12-4 and TRBJ1-5, with 7 bases lining up with TRBD1. V shed 3 bases and J 9 bases; nucleotides not matched to a gene: 8. The length of the CDR3 is 14 residues. This chain's CDR3 is CASSFGQAGRPQHF. CDR3 DNA sequence: TGTGCCAGCAGTTTTGGACAGGCTGGTCGGCCCCAGCATTTT.

This clonotype was counted many times. The V call is TRBV12-3 or TRBV12-4, the J call TRBJ1-5, with 7 nucleotides matching TRBD1. V lost 2 bases to trimming and J lost 6 bases; unmatched junction nucleotides: 7. The CDR3 consists of 15 residues. CDR3 sequence: CASSLRGTALQPQHF. For the CDR3, the DNA is TGTGCCAGCAGTTTAAGAGGGACAGCACTTCAGCCCCAGCATTTT.

Regarding this clonotype: One end of the junction does not line up with germline, which may come from a read error. The chain has TRBV5-1 and TRBJ2-6; TRBD1 aligns across 9 bases. Germline values: CDR1 SGHRS, CDR2 YFSETQ. This CDR3 region has 16 residues. CDR3 sequence (DNA): TGCACCAGCAGCGCGGGACAGGGTGGTGGGGCCAAAGTCCTGACTTTC. Its translation: CTSSAGQGGGAKVLTF.

On this clonotype: The CDR3 does not close with the conserved phenylalanine or tryptophan, likely indicating a read error. This chain connects TRBV10-2 to TRBJ1-1; 11 nucleotides align to TRBD1. V shed 4 bases, J shed 6 bases, and the junction held 10 bases outside the gene matches. The CDR3 extends over 16 amino acids. CDR1 WSHSY and CDR2 SAAADI come from the germline V gene. The CDR3 reads CASSGDRGGRGSEAFS. The CDR3 region has the DNA TGCGCCAGCAGTGGGGACAGGGGGGGTAGAGGCTCTGAAGCTTTCTCT.

Concerning this clonotype itself: An end of the junction differs from the germline gene, which may be a read error. This chain links TRBV12-3 or TRBV12-4 with TRBJ1-5; no firm D call. The CDR3 is made up of 13 amino acids. Written as DNA, the CDR3 is TGTCCCAGCTGTTTGAGCAAGTATCAGCCCCAGCATTTT. It specifies CPSCLSKYQPQHF.